The rows below give T cell receptor beta chains drawn from one sample of a study of T cell changes during pregnancy in multiple sclerosis. The table came from immunoSEQ multiplex PCR; TCRdb's copy has only in-frame clones and leaves some out. The profile shows about 22,000 clones, more than 85% of them singletons. The material sequenced was CD8+ T cells from peripheral blood mononuclear cells, taken after pregnancy. All receptors come from a female donor with multiple sclerosis, enrolled in a pregnancy study. The conserved cysteine and the conserved F or W are not part of the CDR3 here. The order of the fields is J gene, V gene, CDR3 protein.

J gene: TRBJ2-5; V gene: TRBV7-9; CDR3 protein: ASSLARGVEYQETQY
J gene: TRBJ2-7; V gene: TRBV11-2; CDR3 protein: ASRGQGHYEQY
J gene: TRBJ2-7; V gene: TRBV6-6; CDR3 protein: ASTKGHRSSYEQY
J gene: TRBJ2-1; V gene: TRBV9; CDR3 protein: ASSVAEANGLIEQF
J gene: TRBJ2-2; V gene: TRBV7-6; CDR3 protein: ASSFGQGENTGELF
J gene: TRBJ2-1; V gene: TRBV27; CDR3 protein: ASSHSGARASYNEQF
J gene: TRBJ2-3; V gene: TRBV6-5; CDR3 protein: ASSYRRELPDTQY
J gene: TRBJ2-2; V gene: TRBV4-1; CDR3 protein: ASSLQAGEVGTGELF
J gene: TRBJ1-1; V gene: TRBV6-6; CDR3 protein: ATVGSRGF
J gene: TRBJ2-1; V gene: TRBV11-2; CDR3 protein: ASSLDFSGAYNEQF
J gene: TRBJ2-3; V gene: TRBV6-4; CDR3 protein: ASSDSAGGVSDTQY
J gene: TRBJ1-1; V gene: TRBV29-1; CDR3 protein: SVWGQTGTEAF
J gene: TRBJ2-1; V gene: TRBV5-1; CDR3 protein: ASSYWTSGNSQF
J gene: TRBJ2-3; V gene: TRBV5-4; CDR3 protein: ASSLLAGGTDTQY
J gene: TRBJ2-3; V gene: TRBV7-2; CDR3 protein: ASSRGLAGDNTQY
J gene: TRBJ2-1; V gene: TRBV10-3; CDR3 protein: AITSGSSHSSYNEQF
J gene: TRBJ2-1; V gene: TRBV27; CDR3 protein: ASSTSSYNEQF
J gene: TRBJ1-1; V gene: TRBV7-9; CDR3 protein: ASSLEGTGWNTEAF
J gene: TRBJ2-2; V gene: TRBV19; CDR3 protein: ASSSGMVGELF
J gene: TRBJ1-1; V gene: TRBV7-9; CDR3 protein: ASSLAQRGSSLNTEAF
J gene: TRBJ2-7; V gene: TRBV29-1; CDR3 protein: SVDLGGLREQY
J gene: TRBJ1-2; V gene: TRBV6-7; CDR3 protein: ASSYEGAPGYT
J gene: TRBJ2-7; V gene: TRBV27; CDR3 protein: ASSPITSGSSYEQY
J gene: TRBJ2-7; V gene: TRBV5-6; CDR3 protein: ASSLGSQGVTIEQY
J gene: TRBJ2-7; V gene: TRBV28; CDR3 protein: ASSSRQGHV
J gene: TRBJ2-1; V gene: TRBV7-6; CDR3 protein: ASSLSLAGVWDEQF
J gene: TRBJ1-5; V gene: TRBV12-5; CDR3 protein: ASGARVRNQPQH
J gene: TRBJ2-7; V gene: TRBV11-2; CDR3 protein: ASSLVNRVSEQY
J gene: TRBJ2-7; V gene: TRBV4-1; CDR3 protein: ASSQAGTSLEQY
J gene: TRBJ2-3; V gene: TRBV9; CDR3 protein: ASSIYSSGGTDTQY
J gene: TRBJ2-7; V gene: TRBV5-6; CDR3 protein: ASSNTGLSSYEQY
J gene: TRBJ1-5; V gene: TRBV4-2; CDR3 protein: ASSQVAQGKGYNQPQH
J gene: TRBJ2-3; V gene: TRBV27; CDR3 protein: ASRTSGRAGDTQY
J gene: TRBJ2-7; V gene: TRBV12-1; CDR3 protein: ASSFGGGNYEQY
J gene: TRBJ1-1; V gene: TRBV27; CDR3 protein: ASSLSHRNTEAF
J gene: TRBJ2-4; V gene: TRBV5-1; CDR3 protein: ASSEEGENIQY
J gene: TRBJ2-1; V gene: TRBV4-1; CDR3 protein: ASSHDTGDRGGEQF